This T cell receptor beta chain was obtained from a study of human T cells and chemical hapten exposure. TCRdb redid the calling of the RACE reads with MiXCR, one entry per CDR3 protein. The table has 110,000 or so distinct CDR3 sequences, around 35% seen once. Time point described: patch test 3, about 24 weeks after DPC sensitization. Treatment described: therapeutic diphenylcyclopropenone sensitization with weekly scalp DPC. The CDR3 spans 17 residues. V was clipped by 0 bases and J by 2 bases, with 14 bases between them. CDR1 and CDR2 (germline): LGHNA, YSLEER. The sequence was obtained from a man aged 35 to 55 with alopecia areata. Some clones in this sample may be carry-over from other donors' samples. V usage is TRBV4-3 and J usage is TRBJ1-3; maybe TRBD1 (6 bases). The sample consisted of whole blood, taken in connection with sensitization to the hapten diphenylcyclopropenone (DPC). In nucleotides, the CDR3 is TGCGCCAGCAGCCAAGATTTTTACGGGGGCCCTGGAAACACCATATATTTT. Translation: CASSQDFYGGPGNTIYF.